This TCR beta chain derives from a study of blood T cell repertoires in COVID-19. Cohorts were determined from participant-reported clinical history. A note on this clone: A junction boundary mismatches the germline segment, possibly from a read error.

The authors' processing: Counts of nucleated cells, estimated from reference gene primer amplification, were obtained. The method was immunoSEQ multiplex PCR; TCRdb's version includes in-frame clones alone and lacks a portion of them. D and trimming were read from the DNA, whereas the V and J calls and clone size are those reported in that table. This table has roughly 500,000 clones, 85% to 90% appearing once. This receptor was obtained from a woman aged 40 to 50 who had recovered from COVID-19. Sequencing input: PBMCs or T cells enriched from blood (not recorded which).

The chain's CDR3 is CASSSARVSYNEQFF. In DNA form, the CDR3 reads TGTGCTAGCAGCTCAGCCAGGGTTTCCTACAATGAGCAGTTCTTC. The chain carries TRBV7-7 and TRBJ2-1; perhaps TRBD1 as D (5 bases). The CDR3 runs 15 residues. The germline V gene encodes CDR1 SSHAT and CDR2 FNYEAQ (reference sequence).